This TCR beta chain was sequenced during a study of T cell responses to AZD1222 COVID-19 vaccine. Some clones are missing from TCRdb's copy, which holds only in-frame ones; the method was immunoSEQ multiplex PCR. The sample has 45,000 to 55,000 clones, more than 65% seen once. Trimming took 5 bases from V and 5 from J, leaving 6 bases between them. Germline V gene lookup returns CDR1 GTSNPN and CDR2 SVGIG (reference sequence). This CDR3 contains 10 residues. Findings of the study overall: Females made up more of the donors, who were largely white British, and clonal diversity may have come out too low. No repertoire was sampled before or during the peak T cell response, only after it.

As for this clone: Its cognate antigen is unknown.

The receptor was isolated from an adult in good health. This chain connects TRBV30 to TRBJ2-5; D might be TRBD2 (6 bases). This sample comprised peripheral blood, obtained on day 0 of MenACWY control vaccination. The CDR3 DNA follows: TGTGCCTGGGGGGGGGAGACCCAGTACTTC. Translated, it gives CAWGGETQYF. Full variable domain (missing parts from reference TRBV30 and TRBJ2-5): SQTIHQWPATLVQPVGSPLSLECTVEGTSNPNLYWYRQAAGRGLQLLFYSVGIGQISSEVPQNLSASRPQDRQFILSSKKLLLSDSGFYLCAWGGETQYFGPGTRLLVL.